Listed below are T cell receptor beta chains from one sample, sequenced in a study of regulatory T cells in long-lasting Graves disease. TCRdb analysed the multiplex PCR reads with MiXCR anew, one entry per CDR3 protein. The repertoire holds some 280,000 distinct CDR3 sequences, with 20% to 25% as singletons. Sequenced material: peripheral blood mononuclear cells (PBMCs), taken when the disease was refractory, from a patient treated with antithyroid drugs. The receptor set was obtained from a female donor with Graves disease. Each CDR3 is given with its conserved first and last residue. The order of the fields is V gene, D gene, J gene, clone size, CDR3 protein, CDR3 DNA. The D gene is left open where the match is weak. Clone sizes are given selectively: once, few, many, or a class where the clone is expanded.

V: TRBV10-3; D: -; J: TRBJ2-7; size: -; CDR3: CAIRDLQLGTYEQYF; DNA: TGTGCCATCAGGGACCTACAACTAGGAACCTACGAGCAGTACTTC
V: TRBV20-1; D: TRBD2; J: TRBJ2-7; size: many; CDR3: CSASPWGLAGIYEQYF; DNA: TGCAGTGCTAGCCCCTGGGGACTAGCGGGAATCTACGAGCAGTACTTC
V: TRBV18; D: -; J: TRBJ2-2; size: -; CDR3: CASSPVPDSTGELFF; DNA: TGTGCCAGCTCACCAGTCCCTGACAGCACCGGGGAGCTGTTTTTT
V: TRBV7-9; D: -; J: TRBJ2-2; size: -; CDR3: CASSPGPSQRELFF; DNA: TGTGCCAGCAGCCCGGGCCCTTCCCAGCGGGAGCTGTTTTTT
V: TRBV4-1; D: -; J: TRBJ1-2; size: -; CDR3: CASSRPGTNYGYTF; DNA: TGCGCCAGCAGCCGCCCGGGGACGAACTATGGCTACACCTTC
V: TRBV30; D: -; J: TRBJ1-5; size: -; CDR3: CAWNSGNQPQHF; DNA: TGTGCCTGGAATTCCGGAAATCAGCCCCAGCATTTT
V: TRBV6-5; D: TRBD2; J: TRBJ2-2; size: -; CDR3: CASSYSNLAGGNGELFF; DNA: TGTGCCAGCAGTTACTCGAACCTAGCGGGAGGGAACGGGGAGCTGTTTTTT
V: TRBV7-9; D: TRBD2; J: TRBJ2-7; size: few; CDR3: CASSWTSGSEEQYF; DNA: TGTGCCAGCAGCTGGACTAGCGGGAGCGAAGAGCAGTACTTC
V: TRBV27; D: -; J: TRBJ2-7; size: many; CDR3: CASSLVGRYEQYF; DNA: TGTGCCAGCAGTTTAGTGGGGAGGTACGAGCAGTACTTC
V: TRBV28; D: TRBD1; J: TRBJ1-2; size: -; CDR3: CASSSTGTGNGYTF; DNA: TGTGCCAGCAGTTCCACCGGGACAGGGAATGGCTACACCTTC
V: TRBV4-3; D: TRBD1; J: TRBJ2-7; size: -; CDR3: CASSQDRDRSYEQYF; DNA: TGCGCCAGCAGCCAAGACAGGGACAGGTCCTACGAGCAGTACTTC
V: TRBV18; D: TRBD1; J: TRBJ2-2; size: -; CDR3: CASSLGDRGLNTGELFF; DNA: TGTGCCAGCTCACTCGGCGACAGGGGACTTAACACCGGGGAGCTGTTTTTT
V: TRBV3-1; D: -; J: TRBJ1-5; size: few; CDR3: CASSLTWDGNQPQHF; DNA: TGTGCCAGCAGCCTGACATGGGATGGGAATCAGCCCCAGCATTTT
V: TRBV2; D: TRBD1; J: TRBJ1-1; size: many; CDR3: CASSGGQGRGWIGSTEAFF; DNA: TGTGCCAGCAGTGGGGGACAGGGCCGAGGATGGATCGGTTCGACTGAAGCTTTCTTT
V: TRBV29-1; D: -; J: TRBJ2-5; size: few; CDR3: CSVGPREETQYF; DNA: TGCAGCGTCGGACCACGGGAAGAGACCCAGTACTTC
V: TRBV6-2/TRBV6-3; D: -; J: TRBJ2-7; size: -; CDR3: CASRLDWNSYEQYF; DNA: TGTGCCAGCAGGTTGGACTGGAACTCCTACGAGCAGTACTTC
V: TRBV2; D: -; J: TRBJ1-6; size: many; CDR3: CASMVGTSYNSPLHF; DNA: TGTGCCAGCATGGTGGGCACCTCCTATAATTCACCCCTCCACTTT
V: TRBV11-2; D: TRBD2; J: TRBJ2-7; size: many; CDR3: CASTPTSGSSYEQYF; DNA: TGTGCCAGCACCCCTACTAGCGGGAGTTCCTACGAGCAGTACTTC
V: TRBV28; D: TRBD1; J: TRBJ1-2; size: many; CDR3: CASRGQGANGYTF; DNA: TGTGCCAGCAGGGGACAGGGGGCTAATGGCTACACCTTC
V: TRBV28; D: TRBD1; J: TRBJ2-7; size: many; CDR3: CASTPTGTGNSYEQYF; DNA: TGTGCCAGCACCCCTACCGGGACAGGGAATTCCTACGAGCAGTACTTC